This T cell receptor (beta chain) was found in a study of T cell changes during pregnancy in multiple sclerosis. CDR3 length: 18 amino acids. Generated by immunoSEQ multiplex PCR, the TCRdb table keeps only in-frame clones and is missing some. The sample shows 50,000 or so clones, over 85% of them seen only once. This chain links TRBV21-1 with TRBJ2-5; the table's D gene call, TRBD1, was not cross checked with the DNA. TRBV21-1 is a listed pseudogene. The source material was CD4+ T cells from peripheral blood mononuclear cells, sampled before pregnancy. The receptor was derived from a female donor with multiple sclerosis, enrolled in a pregnancy study. The CDR3 is CASSRRESSQTAQETQYF. CDR3 DNA sequence: TGTGCCAGCAGCCGTAGGGAATCGTCACAGACAGCCCAAGAGACCCAGTACTTC.